The 2 T cell receptor beta chains reported below all come from one sample, sequenced in a study of glioma-infiltrating T cells. TCR alpha and beta CDR3 regions were amplified from RNA using iRepertoire nested multiplex PCR. TCRdb reprocessed the multiplex PCR reads via MiXCR and lists one record per CDR3 protein. This table holds 93,000 or so distinct CDR3 sequences, around 29% found once. The specimen was glioma tissue, nonneoplastic brain tissue, or PBMCs (not recorded which). These receptors were obtained from a human donor with low-grade glioma or glioblastoma, undergoing nonglioma brain surgery, or in good health (not recorded which).

The table lists this clonotype with many counts. The J gene is TRBJ2-1, the V gene TRBV24-1; 10 bases map to TRBD1. V shed 3 bases and J 4 bases; nucleotides not matched to a gene: 2. The CDR3 is made up of 15 amino acids. Per the germline V gene, CDR1 is KGHDR and CDR2 is SFDVKD. In DNA, the CDR3 is TGTGCCACCAGTGATCCGGGACAGGGGTACAATGAGCAGTTCTTC. Protein sequence: CATSDPGQGYNEQFF.

This clonotype was detected many times. The rearrangement uses TRBV27 and TRBJ2-1; D not certain. CDR3 length: 12 residues. V dropped 5 bases and J dropped 4 bases, with 6 bases sitting between them. Germline CDR1 MNHEY, CDR2 SMNVEV (reference sequence). CDR3 DNA: TGTGCCAGCAGTCTCGGGTACAATGAGCAGTTCTTC. Encoded protein: CASSLGYNEQFF.